The 4 T cell receptor beta chains below all came from one sample that was sequenced in a study of CD8+CD57+ T cells in acquired aplastic anemia. TCR beta VDJ and CDR3 profiles were obtained from a genomic DNA template. Via MiXCR, TCRdb re-called the reads, giving one row per CDR3 protein. The repertoire holds 400,000 to 450,000 distinct CDR3 sequences, with roughly 64% as singletons. Material for sequencing was sorted CD4+, CD8+, or CD8+CD57+ T cells (not recorded which) from PBMCs. The source is a human donor in good health, serving as a control.

V and J are TRBV20-1 and TRBJ2-3, with a possible D match to TRBD1 (5 bases). Germline loops: CDR1 DFQATT, CDR2 SNEGSKA (reference sequence). This CDR3 spans 12 amino acids. The chain's CDR3 is CSVEDQGQGKYF. As DNA, the CDR3 is TGCAGCGTTGAAGATCAAGGGCAGGGCAAGTATTTT.

This rearrangement joins TRBV20-1 to TRBJ1-4; D possibly corresponds to TRBD1 (6 bases). V was clipped by 3 bases and J by 7 bases, with 12 bases between them. The CDR3 runs to 13 residues. Germline V CDR1 and CDR2: DFQATT, SNEGSKA (reference sequence). The CDR3 region is CSASKVRGEKLFF. The CDR3 DNA follows: TGCAGTGCTAGTAAGGTCAGGGGTGAAAAACTGTTTTTT.

The chain combines TRBV7-2 with TRBJ2-5, with 8 bases that match TRBD2. The trim removed 9 bases at V and 5 bases at J, leaving 11 bases unmatched. Germline V CDR1 and CDR2: SGHTA, FQGNSA. The CDR3 is 14 amino acids. In nucleotides, the CDR3 is TGTGCCAGTACCGGTAGCGGGGTTGTTGAGACCCAGTACTTC. This sequence encodes CASTGSGVVETQYF.

This clonotype came up once. The chain joins TRBV7-6 to TRBJ2-7; the D gene is possibly TRBD1 (5 bases). The germline gives CDR1 SGHVS, CDR2 FNYEAQ. This CDR3 is built from 15 residues. V was pared by 5 bases and J by 13 bases, with 27 bases between. The CDR3 loop reads CASSRRPGANVLTYF. The CDR3 bases are TGTGCCAGCAGCAGGCGGCCTGGGGCCAACGTCCTGACTTACTTC. The full variable domain, rest sourced from reference TRBV7-6 and TRBJ2-7, is GAGVSQSPRYKVTKRGQDVALRCDPISGHVSLYWYRQALGQGPEFLTYFNYEAQQDKSGLPNDRFSAERPEGSISTLTIQRTEQRDSAMYRCASSRRPGANVLTYFGPGTRLTVT.